This TCR beta chain stems from a study of blood T cell repertoires in COVID-19. Overall study context: T cells, B-cell-depleted T cells, or PBMCs provided the cDNA or gDNA that served as material.

Study processing details: Amplification with reference gene primers provided the estimates of nucleated cell counts. Sequencing was performed with immunoSEQ multiplex PCR; in TCRdb, only in-frame clones are kept and a portion is missing. V, J and clone size derive from that table, while D and trimming were established from the DNA sequence. The table shows a few hundred thousand clones, with over 80% occurring only once. This CDR3 spans 14 amino acids. Germline assignment: CDR1 SGHRS and CDR2 YFSETQ. The trim removed 4 bases at V and 3 bases at J, leaving 3 bases unmatched. The study counted Cohort 3 donors as recovered given two negative PCRs, clearance, or symptom resolution.

Sequenced sample: PBMCs or T cells enriched from blood (not recorded which). The rearrangement links TRBV5-1 to TRBJ2-3; 9 bases are shared with TRBD1. This TCR was recovered from a man younger than 45 who had recovered from COVID-19. The DNA for the CDR3 is TGCGCCAGCAGCCCGGGACAGGGAACAGATACGCAGTATTTT. Amino acids: CASSPGQGTDTQYF.